This paragraph reports one TCR beta chain. V lost 4 bases and J lost 4; bases outside the gene matches: 13. This CDR3 has 19 residues. Germline V gene data show CDR1 as LGHNA and CDR2 as YNFKEQ. This specimen comes from a study of patients and donors after allogeneic stem cell transplantation. TCRdb called the RT-PCR reads again in MiXCR, with one record for every CDR3 protein. The table includes about a million distinct CDR3 sequences, roughly 18% detected once. The chain has TRBV4-2 and TRBJ2-1, with 13 bases matching TRBD2. Specimen: blood, either unsorted or a sorted T cell fraction (not recorded which). The sequence derives from a human donor who was either an allogeneic HSCT recipient or a stem cell or donor lymphocyte infusion donor (not recorded which). It is not recorded whose cells these are; they may come from a transplant donor. The CDR3 sequence is CASSLVGLAGFSRYNEQFF. The CDR3 DNA reads TGTGCCAGCAGCCTCGTGGGACTAGCGGGGTTTTCGAGGTACAATGAGCAGTTCTTC.